These 12 T cell receptor beta chains came from one sample sequenced in a study of T cell changes during pregnancy in multiple sclerosis. Produced via immunoSEQ multiplex PCR; TCRdb's table is partial and in-frame only. The data hold about 55,000 clones, with over 80% observed a single time. Sequenced material: CD4+ T cells from peripheral blood mononuclear cells, taken in the first trimester of pregnancy. These receptors all stem from a female donor with multiple sclerosis, enrolled in a pregnancy study.

This chain connects TRBV28 to TRBJ2-5, with 12 bases fitting TRBD2. The CDR3 contains 16 residues. Germline V gene lookup returns CDR1 MDHEN and CDR2 SYDVKM. The junction had 7 bases not matched to a gene; V was cut back by 3 bases and J by 5 bases. The CDR3 DNA sequence: TGTGCCAGCAGTTTCTCTCTAGCGGGAGGGAGCGAGACCCAGTACTTC. Its translation: CASSFSLAGGSETQYF.

The chain joins TRBV29-1 to TRBJ2-2; 8 nucleotides match TRBD1. V was clipped by 7 bases and J by 0 bases; unmatched bases: 7. CDR1 SQVTM and CDR2 ANQGSEA come from the germline V gene. The CDR3 sequence is 15 residues long. The CDR3: CSALTGDANTGELFF. The CDR3 DNA sequence: TGCAGCGCCTTGACAGGGGACGCGAACACCGGGGAGCTGTTTTTT.

This chain uses TRBV5-6 with TRBJ1-2; D possibly corresponds to TRBD1 (6 bases). Trimming removed 1 base from V and 6 bases from J, with 16 bases in between. This CDR3 is built from 15 residues. From germline, CDR1 is SGHDT and CDR2 YYEEEE. CDR3 sequence reads: CASSLSLRGMDGYTF. In DNA form, the CDR3 reads TGTGCCAGCAGCTTGAGTCTCAGGGGTATGGATGGCTACACCTTC.

The rearrangement uses TRBV11-2 and TRBJ2-3, with D tentatively TRBD2 (7 bases). CDR1 and CDR2 (germline): SGHAT, FQNNGV. Trimming removed 4 bases at V and 11 bases at J, with 10 bases between. The CDR3 sequence is 11 residues long. CDR3 DNA: TGTGCCAGCAGCTCCGGGGGGCAGCAGTATTTT. Its protein product is CASSSGGQQYF.

The rearrangement links TRBV4-3 to TRBJ1-5; unclear D gene. From germline, CDR1 is LGHNA and CDR2 YSLEER. V lost 0 bases to trimming and J lost 6 bases, with 15 bases between them. The CDR3 covers 16 residues. DNA of the CDR3: TGCGCCAGCAGCCAAGATCGGGCGGGATCGGGTCAGCCCCAGCATTTT. It codes for CASSQDRAGSGQPQHF.

The chain carries TRBV11-3 and TRBJ1-6; D call uncertain. CDR1 is SGHNT, CDR2 YENEEA, per germline. Trimming cost V 1 base and J 7 bases, with 11 bases left between them. The CDR3 spans 15 residues. This chain's CDR3 is CASSLGTQLNSPLHF. Here the CDR3 DNA reads TGTGCCAGCAGCTTAGGTACACAGCTAAATTCACCCCTCCACTTT.

In this sample, this clone turned up once. This sequence joins TRBV18 and TRBJ2-7; 7 bases fit TRBD2. The V gene's germline CDR1 is KGHSH and CDR2 LQKENI. The CDR3 runs 15 residues. Trimming took 5 bases from V and 1 from J; bases not matched to a gene: 8. This CDR3 reads CASSGTGGLSYEQYF. CDR3 DNA: TGTGCCAGCTCAGGGACGGGAGGCCTATCCTACGAGCAGTACTTC.

The rearrangement links TRBV13 to TRBJ2-1; possible D gene TRBD1, 5 bases. Germline V gene data show CDR1 as PRHDT and CDR2 as FYEKMQ (reference sequence). V was trimmed by 1 base and J by 8 bases, leaving 12 bases between them. This CDR3 has 14 residues. The CDR3: CASSLVWQGDEQFF. The CDR3 bases are TGTGCCAGCAGCTTAGTCTGGCAGGGTGATGAGCAGTTCTTC. The entire variable domain, with the rest obtained from reference TRBV13 and TRBJ2-1, is as follows: AAGVIQSPRHLIKEKRETATLKCYPIPRHDTVYWYQQGPGQDPQFLISFYEKMQSDKGSIPDRFSAQQFSDYHSELNMSSLELGDSALYFCASSLVWQGDEQFFGPGTRLTVL.

The V gene is TRBV6-1, the J gene TRBJ2-1, with TRBD2 identical over 14 bases. V was clipped by 3 bases and J by 4 bases; unmatched bases: 2. Germline loops: CDR1 MNHNS, CDR2 SASEGT. The CDR3 is 16 amino acids. The CDR3 sequence: CASSETSGRVYNEQFF. CDR3 sequence (DNA): TGTGCCAGCAGTGAGACTAGCGGGAGGGTATACAATGAGCAGTTCTTC.

This rearrangement joins TRBV18 to TRBJ1-2; D gene uncertain. This CDR3 is 16 amino acids long. CDR1 is KGHSH, CDR2 LQKENI, per germline. V lost 1 base to trimming and J lost 8 bases, with 20 bases between them. The CDR3 DNA is TGTGCCAGCTCACCACAGGAAAACAACCCAGCGAAAGGCTACACCTTC. Translating it yields CASSPQENNPAKGYTF.

The chain combines TRBV30 with TRBJ2-7, with 9 positions matching TRBD1. V lost 3 bases to trimming and J lost 5 bases; unmatched junction nucleotides: 14. This CDR3 has 16 amino acids. The germline gives CDR1 GTSNPN, CDR2 SVGIG (reference sequence). For the CDR3, the DNA is TGTGCCTGGAGCCCAAAAATGGGACAGGGTTGGAACGAGCAGTACTTC. It translates to CAWSPKMGQGWNEQYF.

This clone appeared once. The CDR3 nucleotides are TGTGCCAGCAGTGACAATGCGGGGGGGATAAATGAGCAGTTCTTC. The encoded protein is CASSDNAGGINEQFF. The rearrangement links TRBV6-4 to TRBJ2-1, with TRBD2 identical over 9 bases. Germline V gives CDR1 MRHNA, CDR2 SNTAGT. This CDR3 spans 15 amino acids. With V trimmed by 2 bases and J by 7 bases, 6 bases remained unmatched.